This is a list of T cell receptor beta chains from one sample in a study of PD-1 blockade in mismatch repair-deficient tumors. Profiling relied on immunoSEQ multiplex PCR, and the TCRdb table lists in-frame clones only, not all of them. The sample shows tens of thousands of clones, 70% to 85% of them seen only once. Sample: peripheral blood, taken 2 weeks after starting pembrolizumab. These receptor sequences come from an adult with mismatch repair-deficient cancer. Each CDR3 is given with its conserved first and last residue. The D gene is left open where the match is weak. Clone size is stated in some rows and not others, as once, few, many or a class when expanded.

v_gene: TRBV7-2; d_gene: -; abundance: once; j_gene: TRBJ2-5; CDR3aa: CASSPPGAETQYF; CDR3nt: TGTGCCAGCAGCCCCCCCGGAGCGGAGACCCAGTACTTC
v_gene: TRBV5-1; d_gene: -; abundance: -; j_gene: TRBJ1-1; CDR3aa: CASSLERNTEAFF; CDR3nt: TGCGCCAGCAGCTTGGAACGGAACACTGAAGCTTTCTTT
v_gene: TRBV27; d_gene: -; abundance: -; j_gene: TRBJ2-7; CDR3aa: CASSPGTWGNEQYF; CDR3nt: TGTGCCAGCAGTCCCGGGACGTGGGGAAACGAGCAGTACTTC
v_gene: TRBV5-4; d_gene: -; abundance: -; j_gene: TRBJ1-1; CDR3aa: CASSLVGGNTEAFF; CDR3nt: TGTGCCAGCAGCTTGGTTGGTGGGAACACTGAAGCTTTCTTT
v_gene: TRBV7-9; d_gene: -; abundance: -; j_gene: TRBJ1-2; CDR3aa: CASSFAGNYGYTF; CDR3nt: TGTGCCAGCAGCTTTGCAGGGAACTATGGCTACACCTTC
v_gene: TRBV11-2; d_gene: -; abundance: -; j_gene: TRBJ2-7; CDR3aa: CASSFLSGAYEQYF; CDR3nt: TGTGCCAGCAGCTTCCTCAGCGGAGCCTACGAGCAGTACTTC
v_gene: TRBV5-1; d_gene: -; abundance: -; j_gene: TRBJ1-3; CDR3aa: CASSPGHNSGNTIYF; CDR3nt: TGCGCCAGCAGCCCGGGACACAATTCTGGAAACACCATATATTTT
v_gene: TRBV5-4; d_gene: -; abundance: -; j_gene: TRBJ2-7; CDR3aa: CASSLGGTVYEQYF; CDR3nt: TGTGCCAGCAGCTTGGGCGGGACTGTCTACGAGCAGTACTTC
v_gene: TRBV6-5; d_gene: -; abundance: -; j_gene: TRBJ2-2; CDR3aa: CASSSPNTGELFF; CDR3nt: TGTGCCAGCAGTTCTCCCAACACCGGGGAGCTGTTTTTT
v_gene: TRBV7-2; d_gene: -; abundance: -; j_gene: TRBJ2-1; CDR3aa: CASSPPGPRNEQFF; CDR3nt: TGTGCCAGCAGCCCACCGGGCCCGCGTAATGAGCAGTTCTTC
v_gene: TRBV19; d_gene: -; abundance: -; j_gene: TRBJ2-7; CDR3aa: CASSVMESSYEQYF; CDR3nt: TGTGCCAGTAGTGTTATGGAGAGCTCCTACGAGCAGTACTTC
v_gene: TRBV29-1; d_gene: -; abundance: -; j_gene: TRBJ1-1; CDR3aa: CSARASGLGSEAFF; CDR3nt: TGCAGCGCGCGGGCATCAGGGCTAGGTTCCGAAGCTTTCTTT
v_gene: TRBV7-9; d_gene: TRBD2; abundance: few; j_gene: TRBJ2-3; CDR3aa: CASSLGSGITDTQYF; CDR3nt: TGTGCCAGCAGCTTAGGTAGCGGGATCACAGATACGCAGTATTTT
v_gene: TRBV5-1; d_gene: -; abundance: -; j_gene: TRBJ1-1; CDR3aa: CASSSRVNTEAFF; CDR3nt: TGCGCCAGCAGCTCCAGGGTGAACACTGAAGCTTTCTTT
v_gene: TRBV7-9; d_gene: -; abundance: -; j_gene: TRBJ2-1; CDR3aa: CASSPLAVWDEQFF; CDR3nt: TGTGCCAGCAGCCCCTTAGCCGTTTGGGATGAGCAGTTCTTC
v_gene: TRBV7-6; d_gene: TRBD2; abundance: -; j_gene: TRBJ2-1; CDR3aa: CASSLAGLATHEQFF; CDR3nt: TGTGCCAGCAGCTTAGCGGGACTAGCCACCCATGAGCAGTTCTTC
v_gene: TRBV12-5; d_gene: -; abundance: -; j_gene: TRBJ2-7; CDR3aa: CASGLVLGYPYEQYF; CDR3nt: TGTGCTAGTGGTTTGGTACTAGGATATCCCTACGAGCAGTACTTC
v_gene: TRBV25-1; d_gene: TRBD1; abundance: -; j_gene: TRBJ1-2; CDR3aa: CASSDQGQGAVYGYTF; CDR3nt: TGTGCCAGCAGTGACCAAGGACAGGGGGCGGTCTATGGCTACACCTTC
v_gene: TRBV25-1; d_gene: -; abundance: -; j_gene: TRBJ1-1; CDR3aa: CASSDTVNTEAFF; CDR3nt: TGTGCCAGCAGTGATACAGTGAACACTGAAGCTTTCTTT
v_gene: TRBV10-2; d_gene: TRBD2; abundance: -; j_gene: TRBJ2-7; CDR3aa: CASRISGAYEQYF; CDR3nt: TGCGCCAGCAGGATTAGCGGGGCCTACGAGCAGTACTTC
v_gene: TRBV18; d_gene: -; abundance: -; j_gene: TRBJ1-1; CDR3aa: CASSPLPLRDYTEAFF; CDR3nt: TGTGCCAGCTCACCCCTGCCGCTCAGGGACTACACTGAAGCTTTCTTT
v_gene: TRBV19; d_gene: -; abundance: -; j_gene: TRBJ2-4; CDR3aa: CASSPGNIIQYF; CDR3nt: TGTGCCAGTAGCCCAGGGAACATCATTCAGTACTTC
v_gene: TRBV10-3; d_gene: -; abundance: once; j_gene: TRBJ2-5; CDR3aa: CAISEKGGSEETQYF; CDR3nt: TGTGCCATCAGTGAAAAGGGGGGGAGTGAAGAGACCCAGTACTTC
v_gene: TRBV9; d_gene: TRBD2; abundance: -; j_gene: TRBJ2-1; CDR3aa: CASSPGLAGGNEQFF; CDR3nt: TGTGCCAGCAGCCCTGGACTAGCGGGAGGGAATGAGCAGTTCTTC
v_gene: TRBV7-9; d_gene: -; abundance: once; j_gene: TRBJ2-7; CDR3aa: CASSYSSYEQYF; CDR3nt: TGTGCCAGCAGTTATAGCTCCTACGAGCAGTACTTC
v_gene: TRBV7-6; d_gene: TRBD1; abundance: -; j_gene: TRBJ2-1; CDR3aa: CASSSALGQGYNEQFF; CDR3nt: TGTGCCAGCAGCTCAGCCCTGGGACAGGGTTACAATGAGCAGTTCTTC
v_gene: TRBV9; d_gene: -; abundance: -; j_gene: TRBJ2-5; CDR3aa: CASSVSAGPQETQYF; CDR3nt: TGTGCCAGCAGCGTATCAGCAGGGCCCCAAGAGACCCAGTACTTC
v_gene: TRBV18; d_gene: -; abundance: -; j_gene: TRBJ1-1; CDR3aa: CASSPGMGEAFF; CDR3nt: TGTGCCAGCTCACCTGGGATGGGGGAAGCTTTCTTT
v_gene: TRBV30; d_gene: -; abundance: -; j_gene: TRBJ2-7; CDR3aa: CAVGRGMESEQYF; CDR3nt: TGTGCTGTGGGTAGGGGGATGGAGAGCGAGCAGTACTTC
v_gene: TRBV7-3; d_gene: -; abundance: -; j_gene: TRBJ2-1; CDR3aa: CASSLGTGVNEQFF; CDR3nt: TGTGCCAGCAGCTTAGGGACGGGAGTTAATGAGCAGTTCTTC
v_gene: TRBV10-3; d_gene: -; abundance: -; j_gene: TRBJ1-1; CDR3aa: CAISESMGGTEAFF; CDR3nt: TGTGCCATCAGTGAGTCGATGGGGGGAACTGAAGCTTTCTTT
v_gene: TRBV11-3; d_gene: -; abundance: -; j_gene: TRBJ1-1; CDR3aa: CASSYRNTEAFF; CDR3nt: TGTGCCAGCAGCTACAGGAACACTGAAGCTTTCTTT
v_gene: TRBV7-9; d_gene: -; abundance: -; j_gene: TRBJ2-6; CDR3aa: CASSPSGANVLTF; CDR3nt: TGTGCCAGCAGTCCTTCTGGGGCCAACGTCCTGACTTTC
v_gene: TRBV5-4; d_gene: TRBD2; abundance: -; j_gene: TRBJ2-1; CDR3aa: CASSFGLAGIDHNEQFF; CDR3nt: TGTGCCAGCAGCTTCGGACTAGCGGGAATCGACCACAATGAGCAGTTCTTC
v_gene: TRBV2; d_gene: -; abundance: -; j_gene: TRBJ1-1; CDR3aa: CASISQEAWSEAFF; CDR3nt: TGTGCCAGCATTTCGCAGGAGGCATGGTCTGAAGCTTTCTTT
v_gene: TRBV19; d_gene: TRBD1; abundance: -; j_gene: TRBJ1-1; CDR3aa: CASVAGTGGNTEAFF; CDR3nt: TGTGCCAGTGTCGCCGGGACAGGAGGGAACACTGAAGCTTTCTTT
v_gene: TRBV7-7; d_gene: TRBD2; abundance: -; j_gene: TRBJ2-1; CDR3aa: CATARGSNSEQFF; CDR3nt: TGTGCCACCGCTCGCGGGAGTAACTCTGAGCAGTTCTTC
v_gene: TRBV7-7; d_gene: -; abundance: -; j_gene: TRBJ2-5; CDR3aa: CASSGLRETQYF; CDR3nt: TGTGCTAGCAGCGGACTGCGGGAGACCCAGTACTTC
v_gene: TRBV6-5; d_gene: -; abundance: -; j_gene: TRBJ2-2; CDR3aa: CASSYSISGELFF; CDR3nt: TGTGCCAGCAGTTACTCGATTTCCGGGGAGCTGTTTTTT
v_gene: TRBV5-4; d_gene: TRBD2; abundance: once; j_gene: TRBJ2-1; CDR3aa: CASSKAGGLPNEQFF; CDR3nt: TGTGCCAGCAGCAAAGCGGGAGGGCTCCCTAATGAGCAGTTCTTC